This T cell receptor beta chain appears in the sequencing data of a study of T cells after yellow fever vaccination. As to this clonotype: Antigen unknown.

Whole-study results and caveats: Repertoires sorted by FACS could include abundant clonotypes that are contaminants from the bulk population.

Trimming took 2 bases from V and 1 from J; bases not matched to a gene: 5. There are 16 residues in the CDR3. Germline CDR1 reads MNHEY; CDR2 reads SVGAGI. Generation of TCR cDNA used 5'RACE template switching (which added a universal primer site and UMIs). Each CDR3 protein is one row after TCRdb ran MiXCR on the 5' RACE reads. The repertoire holds more than 450,000 distinct CDR3 sequences, with around a fifth as singletons. Material: PBMCs, obtained around 3 weeks after the first yellow fever vaccination. This receptor was identified in a man younger than 35 who received the YFV17D yellow fever vaccine. This chain links TRBV6-5 with TRBJ2-3, with 8 positions matching TRBD1. The CDR3 DNA is TGTGCCAGCAGTTACACGGACAGGGTGGGCACAGATACGCAGTATTTT. It encodes CASSYTDRVGTDTQYF.